These 23 T cell receptor beta chains were sequenced from one sample in a study of T cells after posttransplantation cyclophosphamide. Clones were sequenced by immunoSEQ multiplex PCR, and TCRdb holds only the in-frame ones, with some missing. The profile shows 30,000 or so clones, roughly 89% of them singletons. Sequencing was carried out using PBMCs. The receptor source for this set is a woman aged 40 to 50 with a blood cancer, CMV-positive, and with a related stem cell donor.

CDR3 in amino acids: CASSFSGTSLDEQFF. CDR3 DNA: TGTGCCAGCAGTTTCTCCGGGACTAGCCTAGACGAGCAGTTCTTC. The chain has TRBV7-3 and TRBJ2-1; 9 bases are shared with TRBD2. The germline V gene has CDR1 SGHTA and CDR2 FQGTGA. The CDR3 extends over 15 amino acids. Trimming at V came to 6 bases and at J to 10 bases, leaving 13 bases not matched to a gene.

This rearrangement joins TRBV2 to TRBJ2-7; 14 nucleotides line up with TRBD2. The J segment lost 4 bases and the V segment lost 5 bases, leaving 16 bases of the junction unmatched. CDR3 length: 19 amino acids. The V gene's germline CDR1 is SNHLY and CDR2 FYNNEI. The CDR3 bases are TGTGCCAGCAGTTCCGGGACTAGCGGGGGAGTCAATGTATTTTACGAGCAGTACTTC. Its protein is CASSSGTSGGVNVFYEQYF.

J is TRBJ2-1 and V is TRBV25-1; 10 bases are shared with TRBD1. Germline trimming cut 7 bases from V and 5 bases from J; bases unmatched to any gene: 14. Looked up from germline, CDR1 is MGHDK and CDR2 is SYGVNS. The CDR3 has 17 amino acids. The CDR3 bases are TGTGCCAGCACCAACTGGGGGGGGACAGGGGTTCACAATGAGCAGTTCTTC. Translation: CASTNWGGTGVHNEQFF.

This clone appeared once. This chain uses TRBV29-1 with TRBJ2-5; 8 bases map to TRBD2. The J segment lost 4 bases and the V segment lost 6 bases, leaving 10 bases of the junction unmatched. This CDR3 spans 14 amino acids. Germline CDR1 is SQVTM and CDR2 is ANQGSEA. CDR3 sequence reads: CSVNLAGGGETQYF. The CDR3 DNA sequence: TGCAGCGTCAACCTGGCCGGGGGGGGAGAGACCCAGTACTTC. Using reference TRBV29-1 and TRBJ2-5 for the parts outside the CDR3, the full variable domain is SAVISQKPSRDICQRGTSLTIQCQVDSQVTMMFWYRQQPGQSLTLIATANQGSEATYESGFVIDKFPISRPNLTFSTLTVSNMSPEDSSIYLCSVNLAGGGETQYFGPGTRLLVL.

This clone was detected only once. The CDR3 DNA is TGTGCCAGTAATTCGGGAGGCCCTTATAGCAATCAGCCCCAGCATTTT. It codes for CASNSGGPYSNQPQHF. The V call is TRBV2, the J call TRBJ1-5; D is ambiguous. CDR3 size: 16 residues. Germline values: CDR1 SNHLY, CDR2 FYNNEI. The ends were cut back, 9 bases at V and 0 bases at J, with 18 bases in the middle.

The rearrangement joins TRBV7-9 to TRBJ1-4, with TRBD1 identical over 7 bases. This CDR3 has 16 amino acids. CDR1 and CDR2 (germline): SEHNR, FQNEAQ (reference sequence). Losses at the gene ends were 1 base for V and 3 bases for J; bases not matched to a gene: 5. The DNA of the CDR3 is TGTGCCAGCAGCTTAGGACAGGGTGGTGCTAATGAAAAACTGTTTTTT. Residues: CASSLGQGGANEKLFF.

The chain has TRBV9 and TRBJ2-3; 7 nucleotides agree with TRBD1. The CDR3 sequence is 14 residues long. Germline trimming cut 3 bases from V and 5 bases from J; bases unmatched to any gene: 6. Germline lookup yields CDR1 SGDLS and CDR2 YYNGEE. The CDR3 bases are TGTGCCAGCAGCGGAGGGACAGAAGGAGATACGCAGTATTTT. Translation gives CASSGGTEGDTQYF.

The chain recombines TRBV5-1 with TRBJ2-1; TRBD1 matches at 8 bases. This CDR3 contains 15 residues. After removal of 0 bases from V and 7 bases from J, the junction contained 6 bases not matched to a gene. Germline V lookup: CDR1 SGHRS, CDR2 YFSETQ. The DNA for the CDR3 is TGCGCCAGCAGCTTGGCCGGGACAGGTTTGAATGAGCAGTTCTTC. Translating gives CASSLAGTGLNEQFF.

This chain joins TRBV5-1 and TRBJ2-7; TRBD1 matches at 8 bases. CDR1 is SGHRS, CDR2 YFSETQ, per germline. The V and J ends lost 0 bases and 3 bases, in that order; junction bases with no gene match: 5. The CDR3 consists of 15 residues. CDR3: CASSLATGGIYEQYF. CDR3 in DNA: TGCGCCAGCAGCTTGGCCACAGGGGGAATCTACGAGCAGTACTTC.

The chain is built from TRBV7-2 and TRBJ2-7; tentatively, D is TRBD2 (6 bases). The CDR3 runs 12 residues. Germline lookup yields CDR1 SGHTA and CDR2 FQGNSA. V lost 6 bases to trimming and J lost 5 bases, with 11 bases between them. In DNA, the CDR3 is TGTGCCAGCAGTACTTGGAGGGACGAGCAGTACTTC. Residues: CASSTWRDEQYF. The full variable domain, its missing parts supplied by reference TRBV7-2 and TRBJ2-7, is GAGVSQSPSNKVTEKGKDVELRCDPISGHTALYWYRQSLGQGLEFLIYFQGNSAPDKSGLPSDRFSAERTGGSVSTLTIQRTQQEDSAVYLCASSTWRDEQYFGPGTRLTVT.

V gene TRBV5-1 combines with J gene TRBJ2-5; 13 bases line up with TRBD2. V was pared by 0 bases and J by 5 bases, with 13 bases of the junction left unmatched. The CDR3 totals 19 residues. The V gene's germline CDR1 is SGHRS and CDR2 YFSETQ. The CDR3 nucleotides read TGCGCCAGCAGCTTGGGCTATTTGGGACTAGCGGGGCGTGATGAGACCCAGTACTTC. Its translation: CASSLGYLGLAGRDETQYF.

This chain connects TRBV5-1 to TRBJ2-5; the D is unclear. Trimming removed 0 bases from V and 0 bases from J, with 6 bases in between. The CDR3 has 14 amino acids. CDR1 and CDR2 (germline): SGHRS, YFSETQ. The CDR3 region has the DNA TGCGCCAGCAGCTTGGACAACCACCAAGAGACCCAGTACTTC. As protein: CASSLDNHQETQYF.

The chain carries TRBV10-3 and TRBJ1-5, with D maybe TRBD1 (6 bases). Germline assignment: CDR1 ENHRY and CDR2 SYGVKD. Trimming took off 5 bases at V and 0 bases at J, with 14 bases between the two ends. This CDR3 has 16 amino acids. The CDR3 coding sequence is TGTGCCATCAGTCCAGGGGCCCCAGCTAGCAATCAGCCCCAGCATTTT. Protein product: CAISPGAPASNQPQHF.

The chain carries TRBV6-5 and TRBJ1-2, with D unclear. With 6 bases removed from V and 4 bases from J, the gap between germline ends came to 15 bases. This CDR3 has 14 residues. The germline V gene encodes CDR1 MNHEY and CDR2 SVGAGI. DNA for the CDR3: TGTGCCAGCAGGGTTAGCCGTCTTGGCTATGGCTACACCTTC. This encodes CASRVSRLGYGYTF.

The count of this clone is one. The J gene is TRBJ2-2, the V gene TRBV5-6, with TRBD1 as a possible D gene (6 bases). This CDR3 region has 15 residues. Germline lookup yields CDR1 SGHDT and CDR2 YYEEEE. V lost 1 base, J lost 7 bases, and 14 bases lay in between. Written as DNA, the CDR3 is TGTGCCAGCAGCTTGTGGGGGCGGAGTTTCGGGGAGCTGTTTTTT. Protein sequence: CASSLWGRSFGELFF.

The rearrangement uses TRBV7-2 and TRBJ2-2, with unresolved D. Deletions cut 6 bases from V and 7 bases from J, with 9 bases between. From germline, CDR1 is SGHTA and CDR2 FQGNSA. This CDR3 is 12 amino acids long. CDR3 coding DNA: TGTGCCAGCAGGGCCGAATACGGGGAGCTGTTTTTT. It specifies CASRAEYGELFF. The variable domain in full, with the rest retrieved from reference TRBV7-2 and TRBJ2-2, is GAGVSQSPSNKVTEKGKDVELRCDPISGHTALYWYRQSLGQGLEFLIYFQGNSAPDKSGLPSDRFSAERTGGSVSTLTIQRTQQEDSAVYLCASRAEYGELFFGEGSRLTVL.

The chain recombines TRBV4-1 with TRBJ2-1, with 9 bases identical to TRBD2. V gave up 0 bases and J gave up 4 bases; unmatched junction bases: 7. The CDR3 totals 17 residues. Germline V gene sequence: CDR1 MGHRA, CDR2 YSYEKL. The CDR3 reads CASSQETRSGGYNEQFF. DNA of the CDR3: TGCGCCAGCAGCCAAGAGACTCGTAGCGGGGGTTACAATGAGCAGTTCTTC.

V and J are TRBV6-5 and TRBJ1-4; 10 nucleotides line up with TRBD1. Germline CDR1 and CDR2: MNHEY and SVGAGI. V lost 7 bases and J lost 6; bases outside the gene matches: 8. This CDR3 contains 15 residues. The CDR3 bases are TGTGCCAGCACCCCCTCCGGGACAGGGGATGAAAAACTGTTTTTT. Translating it yields CASTPSGTGDEKLFF.

V usage is TRBV28 and J usage is TRBJ1-1, with D tentatively TRBD1 (5 bases). The CDR3 sequence is 14 residues long. V lost 2 bases to trimming and J lost 1 base, with 8 bases between them. Germline CDR1 is MDHEN and CDR2 is SYDVKM. CDR3 protein: CASSLARENTEAFF. The CDR3 region has the DNA TGTGCCAGCAGTTTAGCCAGGGAGAACACTGAAGCTTTCTTT. Full variable domain (rest looked up from reference TRBV28 and TRBJ1-1): DVKVTQSSRYLVKRTGEKVFLECVQDMDHENMFWYRQDPGLGLRLIYFSYDVKMKEKGDIPEGYSVSREKKERFSLILESASTNQTSMYLCASSLARENTEAFFGQGTRLTVV.

The gene calls are TRBV6-6 and TRBJ2-5; 10 positions match TRBD1. CDR1 MNHNY and CDR2 SVGAGI come from the germline V gene (reference sequence). Trimming cost V 4 bases and J 5 bases; bases outside gene matches: 10. The CDR3 is 16 residues long. This CDR3 is CASSSPSGTGEETQYF. The CDR3 DNA follows: TGTGCCAGCAGTTCGCCCTCCGGGACAGGGGAGGAGACCCAGTACTTC.

The V and J genes are TRBV19 and TRBJ1-4; D unresolved. The germline V gene encodes CDR1 LNHDA and CDR2 SQIVND (reference sequence). The CDR3 has 16 residues. V gave up 4 bases and J gave up 4 bases, with 16 bases separating them. The CDR3 loop is CASSRRGFSVNEKLFF. In nucleotides, the CDR3 is TGTGCCAGTAGTAGGCGGGGTTTCTCTGTTAATGAAAAACTGTTTTTT.

The rearrangement joins TRBV7-9 to TRBJ1-1, with D maybe TRBD1 (6 bases). The CDR3 has 14 amino acids. Per germline, CDR1 SEHNR and CDR2 FQNEAQ (reference sequence). V lost 4 bases, J lost 3 bases, and 12 bases lay in between. CDR3 nucleotides: TGTGCCAGCAGCTCGGACAGTGGCGACACTGAAGCTTTCTTT. Its translation: CASSSDSGDTEAFF.

The chain uses TRBV5-1 and TRBJ1-6, with D hard to call. The germline gives CDR1 SGHRS, CDR2 YFSETQ. CDR3 length: 13 residues. Trimming stripped 0 bases from V and 7 bases from J, with 5 bases between. In nucleotides, the CDR3 is TGCGCCAGCAGCTTGGACGGGAATTCACCCCTCCACTTT. Translation gives CASSLDGNSPLHF.